The clone carrying this T cell receptor (beta chain) was recorded a few times. As yet, its antigen is unknown. Germline-derived CDR1 and CDR2 are SGHNT and YYREEE (reference sequence). CDR3 length: 16 residues. The ends lost 1 base at V and 0 bases at J; junction bases unmatched: 5. The sample comes from a study of cytomegalovirus exposure and HLA in healthy donors. Study-wide findings and caveats: The authors enumerated 180 or so TCR beta chains as linked to cytomegalovirus. In a later analysis, a genetic analysis reported fewer productive-TCR N-insertions in an Asian-associated ancestry cluster than the cohort average.

Healthy bone marrow donors made up the cohort. Donors showed nominal health when sampled, although they likely had unrecorded immune exposures. It was with 60 Vbeta and 13 Jbeta primers that the PCR ran. Repertoires were generated with immunoSEQ multiplex PCR, while TCRdb's copy carries only in-frame clones and drops some. The sample carries approximately 100,000 clones, over 9% recorded once. The TCR was taken from a man between 40 and 49 years old in good health and CMV-seropositive. Sequenced material: PBMCs. The chain uses TRBV5-4 and TRBJ2-3; 7 positions agree with TRBD2. The CDR3 DNA reads as TGTGCCAGCAGCTTGCGACTAGCTCAGAGCACAGATACGCAGTATTTT. Translating gives CASSLRLAQSTDTQYF. The whole variable domain, remainder taken from reference TRBV5-4 and TRBJ2-3, is ETGVTQSPTHLIKTRGQQVTLRCSSQSGHNTVSWYQQALGQGPQFIFQYYREEENGRGNFPPRFSGLQFPNYSSELNVNALELDDSALYLCASSLRLAQSTDTQYFGPGTRLTVL.